The next 24 T cell receptor beta chains were all read from a single sample in a study of cytomegalovirus exposure and HLA in healthy donors. PCR used 60 Vbeta primers and 13 Jbeta primers. Here immunoSEQ multiplex PCR was the method, and the copy in TCRdb shows in-frame clones only, minus some. This table has around 120,000 clones, approximately 80% appearing once. What was sequenced was PBMCs. The source is a female donor in good health and CMV-seropositive.

The genes are TRBV5-4 and TRBJ2-1, with TRBD2 matching 8 bases. With V trimmed by 3 bases and J by 6 bases, 8 bases remained unmatched. This CDR3 is built from 15 residues. CDR1 and CDR2 (germline): SGHNT, YYREEE (reference sequence). For the CDR3, the DNA is TGTGCCAGCAGCTCCCCCAGCGGGGGACGCAATGAGCAGTTCTTC. This sequence encodes CASSSPSGGRNEQFF. The variable domain in full, with the rest retrieved from reference TRBV5-4 and TRBJ2-1, is ETGVTQSPTHLIKTRGQQVTLRCSSQSGHNTVSWYQQALGQGPQFIFQYYREEENGRGNFPPRFSGLQFPNYSSELNVNALELDDSALYLCASSSPSGGRNEQFFGPGTRLTVL.

V and J are TRBV25-1 and TRBJ1-3; D not certain. Trimming removed 0 bases from V and 3 bases from J, with 15 bases in between. In germline, CDR1 is MGHDK, CDR2 SYGVNS. The CDR3 sequence is 17 residues long. CDR3 coding DNA: TGTGCCAGCAGTGAATATATTAGATTAGTCCTTGGAAACACCATATATTTT. Protein: CASSEYIRLVLGNTIYF. Full variable domain (remainder filled in from reference TRBV25-1 and TRBJ1-3): EADIYQTPRYLVIGTGKKITLECSQTMGHDKMYWYQQDPGMELHLIHYSYGVNSTEKGDLSSESTVSRIRTEHFPLTLESARPSHTSQYLCASSEYIRLVLGNTIYFGEGSWLTVV.

The rearrangement joins TRBV6-6 to TRBJ1-6, with no clear D. Germline assignment: CDR1 MNHNY and CDR2 SVGAGI (reference sequence). The length of the CDR3 is 16 residues. V gave up 4 bases and J gave up 0 bases, with 10 bases separating them. CDR3 protein: CASSSGRSSYNSPLHF. In DNA form, the CDR3 reads TGTGCCAGCAGTTCGGGTCGAAGCTCCTATAATTCACCCCTCCACTTT.

The rearrangement links TRBV19 to TRBJ1-5; 8 nucleotides line up with TRBD1. V lost 6 bases to trimming and J lost 5 bases; unmatched junction nucleotides: 9. CDR3 length equals 15 residues. CDR1 and CDR2 from the germline V gene are LNHDA and SQIVND (reference sequence). The chain's CDR3 is CASRSPRTGYQPQHF. The DNA of the CDR3 is TGTGCCAGTAGGTCCCCTAGGACAGGGTATCAGCCCCAGCATTTT.

This chain uses TRBV7-2 with TRBJ2-5, with TRBD1 as a possible D gene (6 bases). Germline V CDR1 and CDR2: SGHTA, FQGNSA. Deletions cut 5 bases from V and 7 bases from J, with 17 bases between. This CDR3 comprises 14 residues. CDR3 protein: CASSQGGAGGTQYF. The DNA for the CDR3 is TGTGCCAGCAGCCAAGGGGGTGCCGGTGGGACCCAGTACTTC.

This clone has just one count. The chain recombines TRBV6-5 with TRBJ2-2; D unclear. Germline V gene sequence: CDR1 MNHEY, CDR2 SVGAGI. There are 13 residues in the CDR3. Trimming took off 7 bases at V and 4 bases at J, with 10 bases between the two ends. The CDR3 coding sequence is TGTGCCAGCATAGGCCCGGGCACCGGGGAGCTGTTTTTT. This gives the protein CASIGPGTGELFF.

Relative to its sample, this clone is medium-sized. The V gene is TRBV27, the J gene TRBJ1-2; 8 positions match TRBD1. V lost 4 bases, J lost 5 bases, and 6 bases stayed unmatched. Germline V lookup: CDR1 MNHEY, CDR2 SMNVEV (reference sequence). This CDR3 comprises 14 residues. The CDR3 DNA sequence: TGTGCCAGCAGTTCTGGGACAGGACGATATGGCTACACCTTC. The encoded protein is CASSSGTGRYGYTF.

This chain joins TRBV6-5 and TRBJ1-2; no clear D gene. Looked up from germline, CDR1 is MNHEY and CDR2 is SVGAGI. V lost 2 bases and J lost 8, with 9 bases in between. The CDR3 loop spans 12 amino acids. CDR3 protein: CASSYGQTGYTF. The CDR3 DNA reads as TGTGCCAGCAGTTACGGCCAGACAGGCTACACCTTC.

This sequence joins TRBV7-8 and TRBJ1-1; D is unclear. CDR1 and CDR2 (germline): SGHVS, FQNEAQ. This CDR3 contains 15 residues. The V and J ends lost 1 base and 1 base respectively, with 10 bases between them. In DNA, the CDR3 is TGTGCCAGCAGCTTAGGTCAGGCAGCGAACACTGAAGCTTTCTTT. Translation: CASSLGQAANTEAFF.

The rearrangement uses TRBV5-1 and TRBJ1-1; D is possibly TRBD1 (5 bases). V shed 4 bases and J shed 1 base, with 17 bases lying between them. Germline V gives CDR1 SGHRS, CDR2 YFSETQ. This CDR3 contains 16 residues. CDR3 DNA: TGCGCCAGCAGCGCCACAGGCCTCCTGGGGAACACTGAAGCTTTCTTT. This codes for CASSATGLLGNTEAFF. Together with reference TRBV5-1 and TRBJ1-1, the CDR3 gives the full variable domain: KAGVTQTPRYLIKTRGQQVTLSCSPISGHRSVSWYQQTPGQGLQFLFEYFSETQRNKGNFPGRFSGRQFSNSRSEMNVSTLELGDSALYLCASSATGLLGNTEAFFGQGTRLTVV.

This chain joins TRBV4-1 and TRBJ2-7; 8 bases fit TRBD1. The CDR3 runs to 15 residues. Looked up from germline, CDR1 is MGHRA and CDR2 is YSYEKL. The V segment lost 1 base and the J segment 4 bases; nucleotides outside the gene matches: 6. The CDR3 reads CASSQVGTGGYEQYF. The CDR3 nucleotides are TGCGCCAGCAGCCAAGTGGGGACAGGTGGATACGAGCAGTACTTC.

J is TRBJ1-1 and V is TRBV11-2; D is unclear. The CDR3 extends over 14 amino acids. The V end was cut by 1 base, the J end by 7 bases, with 13 bases between. Looked up from germline, CDR1 is SGHAT and CDR2 is FQNNGV. The CDR3 nucleotides are TGTGCCAGCAGCTTAGCATTGGGCGCAATTGAAGCTTTCTTT. Protein: CASSLALGAIEAFF.

The V gene is TRBV6-6, the J gene TRBJ1-2; 11 nucleotides align to TRBD1. The CDR3 is made up of 15 amino acids. Per germline, CDR1 MNHNY and CDR2 SVGAGI (reference sequence). V shed 6 bases, J shed 3 bases, and the junction held 6 bases outside the gene matches. CDR3 coding DNA: TGTGCCAGCAGATCCGGGACAGGGGGGGACTATGGCTACACCTTC. It yields the protein CASRSGTGGDYGYTF.

This clone was seen once. The J gene is TRBJ2-5, the V gene TRBV28, with D unclear. The CDR3 has 13 residues. Germline assignment: CDR1 MDHEN and CDR2 SYDVKM. V lost 6 bases and J 2 bases, leaving 10 bases between the germline ends. The CDR3 region is CASSKRIQETQYF. The CDR3 region has the DNA TGTGCCAGCAGCAAGAGGATACAAGAGACCCAGTACTTC.

This rearrangement joins TRBV29-1 to TRBJ2-7, with D possibly matching TRBD1 (6 bases). From germline, CDR1 is SQVTM and CDR2 ANQGSEA. This CDR3 has 13 residues. Trimming left V 7 bases short and J 5 bases short, with 18 bases between. As DNA, the CDR3 is TGCAGCGCTAGAAGGGGGAGATGGGACGAGCAGTACTTC. As protein: CSARRGRWDEQYF.

The chain joins TRBV7-9 to TRBJ1-2; 7 bases agree with TRBD1. This CDR3 spans 12 amino acids. CDR1 is SEHNR and CDR2 is FQNEAQ in the germline V gene (reference sequence). The V segment lost 5 bases and the J segment 4 bases; nucleotides outside the gene matches: 1. The chain's CDR3 is CASSRDSYGYTF. The CDR3 nucleotides read TGTGCCAGCAGCCGGGACAGCTATGGCTACACCTTC.

In this sample, this clone turned up a few times. This chain joins TRBV10-3 and TRBJ2-2; D might be TRBD2 (5 bases). The germline gives CDR1 ENHRY, CDR2 SYGVKD. The V and J ends lost 6 bases and 0 bases respectively, with 8 bases between them. This CDR3 spans 14 amino acids. The CDR3 nucleotides read TGTGCCATCAGGCCGGGAACGAACACCGGGGAGCTGTTTTTT. Translation: CAIRPGTNTGELFF.

The chain recombines TRBV6-5 with TRBJ1-3, with D possibly TRBD1 on 6 matching bases. Looked up from germline, CDR1 is MNHEY and CDR2 is SVGAGI. The CDR3 totals 14 residues. Trimming took off 6 bases at V and 1 base at J, with 10 bases between the two ends. CDR3 sequence (DNA): TGTGCCAGCAGCCTAACAGGGTCTGGAAACACCATATATTTT. This sequence encodes CASSLTGSGNTIYF.

This clone appeared once. The rearrangement uses TRBV18 and TRBJ1-2; D remains ambiguous. Germline V gene sequence: CDR1 KGHSH, CDR2 LQKENI. V shed 0 bases and J shed 0 bases, with 8 bases lying between them. The CDR3 length is 15 residues. The CDR3 DNA follows: TGTGCCAGCTCACCACCCACGGGAGCTAACTATGGCTACACCTTC. Translating it yields CASSPPTGANYGYTF.

Remarks on this clone: Other DNA sequences in the same sample also yield this CDR3. This chain uses TRBV5-5 with TRBJ1-1; 7 bases map to TRBD1. The ends lost 0 bases at V and 7 bases at J; junction bases unmatched: 3. CDR3 length: 13 residues. From germline, CDR1 is SGHKS and CDR2 YYEKEE (reference sequence). The CDR3 coding sequence is TGTGCCAGCAGCTTGGAGGGACAGCGTGAAGCTTTCTTT. Translating gives CASSLEGQREAFF.

The rearrangement uses TRBV30 and TRBJ1-2, with 9 positions matching TRBD1. The V gene's germline CDR1 is GTSNPN and CDR2 SVGIG (reference sequence). This CDR3 has 13 amino acids. V trimming: 0 bases; J trimming: 8 bases; junction bases outside the gene matches: 4. The DNA for the CDR3 is TGTGCCTGGAGTGTGACAGGGGGTGGAGGCTACACCTTC. Translation: CAWSVTGGGGYTF. The whole variable domain, remainder taken from reference TRBV30 and TRBJ1-2, is SQTIHQWPATLVQPVGSPLSLECTVEGTSNPNLYWYRQAAGRGLQLLFYSVGIGQISSEVPQNLSASRPQDRQFILSSKKLLLSDSGFYLCAWSVTGGGGYTFGSGTRLTVV.

V usage is TRBV7-2 and J usage is TRBJ2-2; a possible D gene is TRBD2 (5 bases). The CDR3 is 14 amino acids. V shed 1 base and J shed 7 bases, with 10 bases lying between them. The germline V gene encodes CDR1 SGHTA and CDR2 FQGNSA. CDR3 amino acids: CASSLESGFGELFF. The CDR3 DNA reads TGTGCCAGCAGCTTAGAATCGGGGTTCGGGGAGCTGTTTTTT.

This chain links TRBV7-2 with TRBJ1-6; no reliable D call. Germline CDR1 reads SGHTA; CDR2 reads FQGNSA. V lost 1 base to trimming and J lost 10 bases, with 17 bases between them. The CDR3 contains 16 residues. This CDR3 reads CASSLVSSVYLSPLHF. The CDR3 DNA reads TGTGCCAGCAGCTTAGTTTCAAGTGTCTACCTATCACCCCTCCACTTT.

V usage is TRBV4-1 and J usage is TRBJ2-3; TRBD2 is a possible D gene (7 bases). With 0 bases removed from V and 4 bases from J, the gap between germline ends came to 17 bases. This CDR3 comprises 17 residues. The germline CDR1 and CDR2 sequences are MGHRA and YSYEKL. The CDR3 loop is CASSQDPAGAEADTQYF. In nucleotides, the CDR3 is TGCGCCAGCAGCCAAGACCCGGCGGGGGCGGAGGCAGATACGCAGTATTTT.